This T cell receptor beta chain was found in a study of shared clonotypes between healthy human individuals. Study-wide background: In total, the donors were two women and a few men aged 18 to 49.

Sequenced by immunoSEQ multiplex PCR; TCRdb stores in-frame clones only, minus some. Among millions of clones listed, approximately 90% were seen once. In the CD4+ fraction, cells were divided into CD45RA+ naive and CD45RA-negative memory subsets. Per the germline V gene, CDR1 is SGHVS and CDR2 is FNYEAQ. The CDR3 length is 13 residues. The V and J ends lost 0 bases and 6 bases respectively, with 9 bases between them. This receptor was identified in a man aged 18 to 29 in good health. The sequenced sample was naive CD4+ T cells sorted from blood. Subset: CD45RA+ positively selected. The chain links TRBV7-6 to TRBJ2-7; D gene ambiguous. The DNA of the CDR3 is TGTGCCAGCAGCTTAGCTACAGCGACCGAGCAGTACTTC. Translated, it gives CASSLATATEQYF.